What follows are 3 T cell receptor beta chains derived from one specimen sequenced in a study of cytomegalovirus exposure and HLA in healthy donors. Primers for the PCR totalled 60 Vbeta and 13 Jbeta. Sequencing was performed with immunoSEQ multiplex PCR; in TCRdb, only in-frame clones are kept and a portion is missing. Counted here are 150,000 to 160,000 clones, under 85% occurring once; the ten biggest clones make up 2.8%. Sequenced input: PBMCs. The receptors here all came from a man aged 18 to 30 in good health and CMV-seronegative.

The chain carries TRBV4-1 and TRBJ1-5; no clear D gene. Germline CDR1 reads MGHRA; CDR2 reads YSYEKL. The CDR3 extends over 16 amino acids. Between the trimmed V and J ends, which lost 1 base and 0 bases, there was a span of 10 bases. CDR3 DNA sequence: TGCGCCAGCAGCCAAGGTGAGATTCATAGCAATCAGCCCCAGCATTTT. It encodes CASSQGEIHSNQPQHF.

The genes are TRBV19 and TRBJ1-5; a weak D match, TRBD1 (5 bases). The CDR3 is 14 residues long. V gave up 1 base and J gave up 6 bases, with 10 bases separating them. The germline V gene has CDR1 LNHDA and CDR2 SQIVND (reference sequence). CDR3 sequence reads: CASSIGGESQPQHF. DNA for the CDR3: TGTGCCAGTAGTATAGGGGGCGAAAGTCAGCCCCAGCATTTT.

The CDR3 DNA reads TGTGCCTGGAGTCCCGGGGTCGGAAAACTGTTTTTT. As protein: CAWSPGVGKLFF. The chain has TRBV30 and TRBJ1-4; the D is unclear. The CDR3 runs 12 residues. Germline CDR1 reads GTSNPN; CDR2 reads SVGIG (reference sequence). V was trimmed by 2 bases and J by 10 bases, leaving 11 bases between them.